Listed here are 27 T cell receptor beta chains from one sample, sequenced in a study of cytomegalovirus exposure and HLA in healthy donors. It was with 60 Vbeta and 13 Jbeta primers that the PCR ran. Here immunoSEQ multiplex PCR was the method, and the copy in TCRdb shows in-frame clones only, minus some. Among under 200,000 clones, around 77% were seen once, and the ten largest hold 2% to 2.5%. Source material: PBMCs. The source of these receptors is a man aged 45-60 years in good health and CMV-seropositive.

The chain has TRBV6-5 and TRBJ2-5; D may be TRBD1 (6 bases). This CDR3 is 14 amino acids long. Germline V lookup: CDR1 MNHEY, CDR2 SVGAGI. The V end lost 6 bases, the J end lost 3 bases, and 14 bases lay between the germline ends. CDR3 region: CASRVTGYEETQYF. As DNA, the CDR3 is TGTGCCAGCAGGGTCACAGGGTACGAAGAGACCCAGTACTTC.

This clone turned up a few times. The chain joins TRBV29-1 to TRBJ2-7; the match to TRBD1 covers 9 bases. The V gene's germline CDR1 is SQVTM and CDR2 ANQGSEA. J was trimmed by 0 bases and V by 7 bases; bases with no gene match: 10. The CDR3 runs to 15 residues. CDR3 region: CSGRTDRGISYEQYF. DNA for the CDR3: TGCAGCGGCCGAACTGACAGGGGGATCTCCTACGAGCAGTACTTC.

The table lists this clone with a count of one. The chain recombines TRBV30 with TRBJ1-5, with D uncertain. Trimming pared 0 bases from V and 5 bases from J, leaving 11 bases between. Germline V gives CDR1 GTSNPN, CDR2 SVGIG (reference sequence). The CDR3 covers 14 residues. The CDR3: CAWSVLGSDQPQHF. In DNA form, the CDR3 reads TGTGCCTGGAGTGTACTGGGGAGCGATCAGCCCCAGCATTTT.

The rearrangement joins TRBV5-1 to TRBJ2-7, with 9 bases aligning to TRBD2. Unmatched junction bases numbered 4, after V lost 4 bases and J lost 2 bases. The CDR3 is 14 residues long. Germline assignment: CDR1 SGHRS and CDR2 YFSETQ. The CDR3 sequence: CASSLSGGAYEQYF. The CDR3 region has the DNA TGCGCCAGCAGCCTTAGCGGGGGAGCCTACGAGCAGTACTTC.

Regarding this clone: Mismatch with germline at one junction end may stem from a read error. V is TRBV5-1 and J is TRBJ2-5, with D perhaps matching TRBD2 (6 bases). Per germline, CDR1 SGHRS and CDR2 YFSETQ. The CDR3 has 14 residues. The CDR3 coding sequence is TGCACCAGCAGCTTGGAGTGGGGAGGAGAGACCCAGTACTTC. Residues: CTSSLEWGGETQYF.

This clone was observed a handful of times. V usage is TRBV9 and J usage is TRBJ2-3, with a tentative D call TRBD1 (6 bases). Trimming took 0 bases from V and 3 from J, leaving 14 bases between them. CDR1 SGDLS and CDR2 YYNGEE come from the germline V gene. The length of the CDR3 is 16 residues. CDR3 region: CASSVDGRGRTDTQYF. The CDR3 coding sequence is TGTGCCAGCAGCGTAGACGGCAGGGGAAGAACAGATACGCAGTATTTT.

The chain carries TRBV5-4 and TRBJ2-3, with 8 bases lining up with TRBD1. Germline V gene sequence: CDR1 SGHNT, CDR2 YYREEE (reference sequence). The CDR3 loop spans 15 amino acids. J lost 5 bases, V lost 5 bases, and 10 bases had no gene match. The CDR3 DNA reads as TGTGCCAGCAGACGGGGGACAGGACGGGGAGATACGCAGTATTTT. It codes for CASRRGTGRGDTQYF.

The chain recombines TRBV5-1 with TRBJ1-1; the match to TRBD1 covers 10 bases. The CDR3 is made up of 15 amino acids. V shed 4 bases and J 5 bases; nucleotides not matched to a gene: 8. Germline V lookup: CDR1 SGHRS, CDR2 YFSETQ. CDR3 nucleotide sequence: TGCGCCAGCAGCCCCCCCGGACAGGGGGGTACTGAAGCTTTCTTT. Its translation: CASSPPGQGGTEAFF. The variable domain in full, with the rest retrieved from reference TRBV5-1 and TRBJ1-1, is KAGVTQTPRYLIKTRGQQVTLSCSPISGHRSVSWYQQTPGQGLQFLFEYFSETQRNKGNFPGRFSGRQFSNSRSEMNVSTLELGDSALYLCASSPPGQGGTEAFFGQGTRLTVV.

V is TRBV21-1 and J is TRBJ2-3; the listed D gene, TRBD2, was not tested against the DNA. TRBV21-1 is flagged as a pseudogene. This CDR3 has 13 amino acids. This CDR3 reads CAVPAGGRSTQYF. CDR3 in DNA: TGTGCCGTCCCGGCCGGGGGGAGGAGTACGCAGTATTTT.

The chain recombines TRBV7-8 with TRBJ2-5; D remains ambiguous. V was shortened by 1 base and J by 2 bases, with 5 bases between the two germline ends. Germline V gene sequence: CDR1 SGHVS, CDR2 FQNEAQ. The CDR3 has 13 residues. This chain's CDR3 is CASSLGQQETQYF. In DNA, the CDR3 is TGTGCCAGCAGCTTAGGGCAGCAAGAGACCCAGTACTTC.

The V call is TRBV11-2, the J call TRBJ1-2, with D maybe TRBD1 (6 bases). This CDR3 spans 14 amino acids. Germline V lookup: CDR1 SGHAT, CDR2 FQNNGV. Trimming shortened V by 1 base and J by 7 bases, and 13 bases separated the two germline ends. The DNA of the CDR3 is TGTGCCAGCAGCTTAGGTCCAGGGGTGGGTGGCTACACCTTC. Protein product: CASSLGPGVGGYTF.

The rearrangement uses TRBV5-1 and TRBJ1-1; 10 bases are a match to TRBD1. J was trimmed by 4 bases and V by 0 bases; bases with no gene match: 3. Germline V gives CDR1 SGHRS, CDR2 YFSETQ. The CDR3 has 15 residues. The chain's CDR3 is CASSLDGQGGTEAFF. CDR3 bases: TGCGCCAGCAGCTTGGACGGACAGGGGGGCACTGAAGCTTTCTTT.

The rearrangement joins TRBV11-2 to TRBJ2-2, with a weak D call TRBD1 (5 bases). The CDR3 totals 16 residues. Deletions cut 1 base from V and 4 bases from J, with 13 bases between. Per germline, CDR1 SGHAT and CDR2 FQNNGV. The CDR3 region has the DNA TGTGCCAGCAGCTTAGTTTTCGGCAGGGTCACCGGGGAGCTGTTTTTT. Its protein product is CASSLVFGRVTGELFF.

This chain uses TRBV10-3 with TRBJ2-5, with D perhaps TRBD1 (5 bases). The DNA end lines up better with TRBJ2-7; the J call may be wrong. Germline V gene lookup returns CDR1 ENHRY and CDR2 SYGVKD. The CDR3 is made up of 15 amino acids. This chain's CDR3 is CAISVGAGEVYEQYF. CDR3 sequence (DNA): TGTGCCATCAGTGTTGGGGCAGGAGAGGTCTACGAGCAGTACTTC.

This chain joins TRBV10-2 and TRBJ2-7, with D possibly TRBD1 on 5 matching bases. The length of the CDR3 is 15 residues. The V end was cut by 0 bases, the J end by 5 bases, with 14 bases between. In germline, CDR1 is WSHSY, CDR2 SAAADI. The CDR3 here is CASSESAVRGDEQYF. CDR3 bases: TGCGCCAGCAGTGAGTCGGCGGTTAGGGGTGACGAGCAGTACTTC.

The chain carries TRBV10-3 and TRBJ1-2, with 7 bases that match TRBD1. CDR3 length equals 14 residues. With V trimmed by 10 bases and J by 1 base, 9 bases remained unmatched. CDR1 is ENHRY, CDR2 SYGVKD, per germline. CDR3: CATLDRDLNYGYTF. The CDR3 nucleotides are TGTGCCACGTTAGACAGGGACCTTAACTATGGCTACACCTTC.

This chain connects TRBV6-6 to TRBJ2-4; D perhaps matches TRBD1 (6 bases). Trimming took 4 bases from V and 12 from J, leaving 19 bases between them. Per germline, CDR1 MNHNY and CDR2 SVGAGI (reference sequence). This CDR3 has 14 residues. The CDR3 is CASSSPILQGHQYF. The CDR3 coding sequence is TGTGCCAGCAGTTCCCCGATACTCCAGGGACATCAGTACTTC.

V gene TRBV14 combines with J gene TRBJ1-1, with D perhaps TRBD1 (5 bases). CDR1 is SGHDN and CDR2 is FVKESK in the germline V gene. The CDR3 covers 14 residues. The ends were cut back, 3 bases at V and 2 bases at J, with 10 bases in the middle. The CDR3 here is CASSQHQGNTEAFF. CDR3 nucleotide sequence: TGTGCCAGCAGCCAGCATCAGGGAAACACTGAAGCTTTCTTT.

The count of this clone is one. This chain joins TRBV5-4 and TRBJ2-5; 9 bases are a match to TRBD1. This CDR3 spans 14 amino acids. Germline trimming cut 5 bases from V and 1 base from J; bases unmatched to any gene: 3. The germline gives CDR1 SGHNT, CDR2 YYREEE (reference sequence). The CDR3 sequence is CASSKGQGQETQYF. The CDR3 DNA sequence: TGTGCCAGCAGTAAGGGACAGGGCCAAGAGACCCAGTACTTC.

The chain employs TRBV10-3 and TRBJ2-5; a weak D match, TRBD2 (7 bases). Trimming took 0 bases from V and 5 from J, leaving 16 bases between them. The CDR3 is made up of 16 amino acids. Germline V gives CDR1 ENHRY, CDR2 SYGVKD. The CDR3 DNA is TGTGCCATCAGTGAGTCGAGGACTAGAGGGGGGGAGACCCAGTACTTC. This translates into CAISESRTRGGETQYF.

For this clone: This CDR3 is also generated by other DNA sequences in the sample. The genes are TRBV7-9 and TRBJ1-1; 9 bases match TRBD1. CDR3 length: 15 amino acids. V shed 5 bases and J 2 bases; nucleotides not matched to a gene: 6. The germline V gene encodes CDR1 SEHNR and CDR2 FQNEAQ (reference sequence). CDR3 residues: CASSPRTGVNTEAFF. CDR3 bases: TGTGCCAGCAGCCCCCGGACAGGGGTTAACACTGAAGCTTTCTTT.

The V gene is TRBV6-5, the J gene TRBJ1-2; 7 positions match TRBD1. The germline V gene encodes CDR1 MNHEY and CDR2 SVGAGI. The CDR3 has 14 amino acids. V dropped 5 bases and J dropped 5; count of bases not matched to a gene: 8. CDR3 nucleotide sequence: TGTGCCAGCAGTCCGGGACAGAGCATTTATGGCTACACCTTC. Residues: CASSPGQSIYGYTF.

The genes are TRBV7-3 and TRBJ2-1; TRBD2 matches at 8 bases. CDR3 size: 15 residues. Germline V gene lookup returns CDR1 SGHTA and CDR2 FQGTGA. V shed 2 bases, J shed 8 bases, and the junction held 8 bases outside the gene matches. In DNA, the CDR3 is TGTGCCAGCAGCTTAGCTCCGGGACTAGTCCATGAGCAGTTCTTC. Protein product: CASSLAPGLVHEQFF. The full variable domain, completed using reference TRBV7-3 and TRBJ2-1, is GAGVSQTPSNKVTEKGKYVELRCDPISGHTALYWYRQSLGQGPEFLIYFQGTGAADDSGLPNDRFFAVRPEGSVSTLKIQRTERGDSAVYLCASSLAPGLVHEQFFGPGTRLTVL.

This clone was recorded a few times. The CDR3 DNA is TGTGCCAGCAGCGTTTCTACTAGTTATCCGCAGTATTTT. This gives the protein CASSVSTSYPQYF. J is TRBJ2-3 and V is TRBV7-2; weak D call: TRBD2 (5 bases). V lost 5 bases, J lost 10 bases, and 16 bases lay in between. Germline V gene lookup returns CDR1 SGHTA and CDR2 FQGNSA. The CDR3 is made up of 13 amino acids. Full variable domain (missing parts from reference TRBV7-2 and TRBJ2-3): GAGVSQSPSNKVTEKGKDVELRCDPISGHTALYWYRQSLGQGLEFLIYFQGNSAPDKSGLPSDRFSAERTGGSVSTLTIQRTQQEDSAVYLCASSVSTSYPQYFGPGTRLTVL.

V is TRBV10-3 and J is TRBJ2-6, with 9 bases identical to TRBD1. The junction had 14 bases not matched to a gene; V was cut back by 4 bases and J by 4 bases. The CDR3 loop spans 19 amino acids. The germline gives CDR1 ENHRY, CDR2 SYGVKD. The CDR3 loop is CAISADPGQGGGGANVLTF. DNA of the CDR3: TGTGCCATCAGTGCAGACCCGGGACAGGGTGGTGGAGGGGCCAACGTCCTGACTTTC.

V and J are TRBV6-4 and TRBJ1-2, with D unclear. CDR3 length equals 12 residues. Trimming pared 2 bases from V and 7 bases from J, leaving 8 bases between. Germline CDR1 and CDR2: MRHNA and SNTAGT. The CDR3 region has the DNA TGTGCCAGCAGTGACGGGGAGGGTGGCTACACCTTC. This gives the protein CASSDGEGGYTF.

CDR3 loop: CSAPGQLNTEAFF. The CDR3 DNA reads TGCAGCGCCCCGGGACAGTTGAACACTGAAGCTTTCTTT. The chain carries TRBV29-1 and TRBJ1-1, with TRBD1 matching 7 bases. The germline V gene encodes CDR1 SQVTM and CDR2 ANQGSEA. Trimming took 7 bases from V and 0 from J; bases not matched to a gene: 5. The CDR3 totals 13 residues.